This T cell receptor (beta chain) was captured in a study of blood T cell repertoires in COVID-19. Study summary: Samples representing acute and convalescent COVID-19 were sourced from the United States, Italy and Spain. PBMCs, B-cell-depleted T cells, or T cells were the source of the cDNA or gDNA that made up the material.

In germline, CDR1 is SNHLY, CDR2 FYNNEI. CDR3 length: 14 amino acids. With 5 bases removed from V and 0 bases from J, the gap between germline ends came to 9 bases. With respect to this clone: Other DNA sequences in this specimen translate into the identical CDR3.

A Seattle source enrolled patients during active infection and followed them longitudinally. Original methodology: Estimates of nucleated cell counts were drawn from the amplification of reference gene primers. Repertoires were generated with immunoSEQ multiplex PCR, while TCRdb's copy carries only in-frame clones and drops some. The DNA was the basis for D and trimming; V, J and clone size are from that table. The sample comprises a few hundred thousand clones, more than 80% of which are singletons, and about 2.9% rests with the top ten. The clonotype originates from a woman in her thirties with COVID-19, enrolled during active disease. The rearrangement links TRBV2 to TRBJ2-3; a possible D gene is TRBD2 (5 bases). The specimen sequenced was peripheral blood. The CDR3 bases are TGTGCCAGCAGTAGCGGTACTAGCACAGATACGCAGTATTTT. Protein: CASSSGTSTDTQYF.